Listed below are T cell receptor beta chains from one sample, sequenced in a study of T cells in localized non-small cell lung cancer. Some clones are missing from TCRdb's copy, which holds only in-frame ones; the method was immunoSEQ multiplex PCR. The sample holds 19,000 or so clones, approximately 91% seen once. Sequences were derived from peripheral blood mononuclear cells, sampled before any cancer treatment. The receptors originated from a male donor aged 60 or older with stage II lung adenocarcinoma. Both conserved end residues are part of each CDR3. Each record gives: D gene, V gene, clone size, J gene, CDR3 DNA, CDR3 protein. A D gene is named only where the DNA matches it firmly. Size tells how often a clone was seen (once, few, many) or the class of an expanded clone, and some rows leave it out.

D: TRBD2; V: TRBV6-5; size: NA; J: TRBJ2-7; DNA: TGTGCCAGCAGTTGGGACTATTCTTCCTACGAGCAGTACTTC; CDR3: CASSWDYSSYEQYF
D: NA; V: TRBV20-1; size: NA; J: TRBJ2-5; DNA: TGCAGTGCTAGAGTCCCGGGGACCCAGTACTTC; CDR3: CSARVPGTQYF
D: NA; V: TRBV6-5; size: once; J: TRBJ1-5; DNA: TGTGCCAGCAGTTACACCTTGAGGGGCAATCAGCCCCAGCATTTT; CDR3: CASSYTLRGNQPQHF
D: NA; V: TRBV4-1; size: NA; J: TRBJ2-3; DNA: TGCGCCAGCAGGCGAGCCTCCCTCGCGGGAATCACAGATACGCAGTATTTT; CDR3: CASRRASLAGITDTQYF
D: NA; V: TRBV11-2; size: once; J: TRBJ2-1; DNA: TGTGCCAGCAGCACTCAGCGGAGCTCCTACAATGAGCAGTTCTTC; CDR3: CASSTQRSSYNEQFF
D: NA; V: TRBV4-2; size: NA; J: TRBJ1-1; DNA: TGTGCCAGCAGCTCTCCCCAGGCAGTAGCTAACACTGAAGCTTTCTTT; CDR3: CASSSPQAVANTEAFF
D: NA; V: TRBV18; size: NA; J: TRBJ1-1; DNA: TGTGCCAGCTCACCAGTCCCAGGGTCGAACACTGAAGCTTTCTTT; CDR3: CASSPVPGSNTEAFF
D: NA; V: TRBV7-2; size: NA; J: TRBJ1-5; DNA: TGTGCCAGCAGCCTATCCTCAGGGTTCTATAGCAATCAGCCCCAGCATTTT; CDR3: CASSLSSGFYSNQPQHF
D: NA; V: TRBV11-2; size: NA; J: TRBJ1-2; DNA: TGTGCCAGCAGCCCCGTGGGGTGGTCTGACTATGGCTACACCTTC; CDR3: CASSPVGWSDYGYTF
D: NA; V: TRBV4-2; size: once; J: TRBJ2-1; DNA: TGTGCCAGCAGCCAAGATCGGGGGATGGGGTCCTACAATGAGCAGTTCTTC; CDR3: CASSQDRGMGSYNEQFF
D: NA; V: TRBV11-3; size: NA; J: TRBJ1-1; DNA: TGTGCCAGCAGCTTGGAAGGGAACACTGAAGCTTTCTTT; CDR3: CASSLEGNTEAFF
D: NA; V: TRBV18; size: NA; J: TRBJ2-7; DNA: TGTGCCAGCTCACTATTGTTCCAGACAGAAAAAGATATGCAGTACTTC; CDR3: CASSLLFQTEKDMQYF
D: TRBD1; V: TRBV19; size: NA; J: TRBJ1-4; DNA: TGTGCCAGTAACTTCGACAGGGGCGCTAATGAAAAACTGTTTTTT; CDR3: CASNFDRGANEKLFF
D: NA; V: TRBV27; size: NA; J: TRBJ2-3; DNA: TGTGCCAGCAGTTTGGGGGATACGCAGTATTTT; CDR3: CASSLGDTQYF
D: NA; V: TRBV11-3; size: NA; J: TRBJ2-3; DNA: TGTGCCAGCAGCTTAATTGGGGACACAGATACGCAGTATTTT; CDR3: CASSLIGDTDTQYF
D: NA; V: TRBV29-1; size: NA; J: TRBJ1-3; DNA: TGCAGCGGGAGGGCAGCCAATAAGTACTCTGGAAACACCATATATTTT; CDR3: CSGRAANKYSGNTIYF
D: TRBD1; V: TRBV19; size: once; J: TRBJ1-1; DNA: TGTGCCAGTACCGGACGACAGGGCCGGACTGAAGCTTTCTTT; CDR3: CASTGRQGRTEAFF
D: NA; V: TRBV25-1; size: NA; J: TRBJ1-1; DNA: TGTGCCAGCAGTGACCCGAATGGCTCAGAAGCTTTCTTT; CDR3: CASSDPNGSEAFF
D: TRBD1; V: TRBV29-1; size: NA; J: TRBJ2-7; DNA: TGCAGCGTTGCTACAGGGGTGAGGAACGAGCAGTACTTC; CDR3: CSVATGVRNEQYF
D: NA; V: TRBV28; size: NA; J: TRBJ2-5; DNA: TGTGCCAGCAGTATACTCTCAGGATTTATGTCGGGCGGTCCTCGAGAGACCCAGTACTTC; CDR3: CASSILSGFMSGGPRETQYF
D: NA; V: TRBV15; size: NA; J: TRBJ1-5; DNA: TGTGCCACCACCTGGGCTAGCAATCAGCCCCAGCATTTT; CDR3: CATTWASNQPQHF
D: NA; V: TRBV28; size: NA; J: TRBJ2-4; DNA: TGTGCCAGCAGACAGGGTATGTACCGGAGAAAAGCCAAAAACATTCAGTACTTC; CDR3: CASRQGMYRRKAKNIQYF
D: NA; V: TRBV25-1; size: NA; J: TRBJ2-7; DNA: TGTGCCAGCAGTGAAGCGTCAGTCTACGAGCAGTACTTC; CDR3: CASSEASVYEQYF
D: NA; V: TRBV7-2; size: once; J: TRBJ2-3; DNA: TGTGCCAGCAGCCAAATCGGCTCGGGCACAGATACGCAGTATTTT; CDR3: CASSQIGSGTDTQYF
D: NA; V: TRBV4-1; size: NA; J: TRBJ1-2; DNA: TGCGCCAGCAGCCGTCCACCGGGCGACGGCTACACCTTC; CDR3: CASSRPPGDGYTF
D: TRBD1; V: TRBV6-1; size: NA; J: TRBJ1-1; DNA: TGTGCCAGCGACTGGGGACAGGGAGGTGAAGCTTTCTTT; CDR3: CASDWGQGGEAFF
D: NA; V: TRBV28; size: NA; J: TRBJ1-4; DNA: TGTGCCAGCAGTTTTATCGCAGGGTCGCAAGAAAAACTGTTTTTT; CDR3: CASSFIAGSQEKLFF
D: NA; V: TRBV4-2; size: few; J: TRBJ2-1; DNA: TGTGCCAGCAGCCAAGAAGCGAGCTCCTACAATGAGCAGTTCTTC; CDR3: CASSQEASSYNEQFF
D: NA; V: TRBV5-1; size: once; J: TRBJ2-2; DNA: TGCGCCAGCAGCTTGGTAGTGACAACGTCCGGGGAGCTGTTTTTT; CDR3: CASSLVVTTSGELFF
D: NA; V: TRBV19; size: NA; J: TRBJ1-3; DNA: TGTGCCAGTAGTATCGGCTGGCAGGGAAACACCATATATTTT; CDR3: CASSIGWQGNTIYF
D: NA; V: TRBV15; size: NA; J: TRBJ2-6; DNA: TGTGCCACCAGCCGTATGCCGTTAGGGGCCAACGTCCTGACTTTC; CDR3: CATSRMPLGANVLTF
D: NA; V: TRBV6-6; size: NA; J: TRBJ1-3; DNA: TGTGCCAGCAGTTACGGCACCAGGCGCTCTGGAAACACCATATATTTT; CDR3: CASSYGTRRSGNTIYF
D: TRBD2; V: TRBV9; size: few; J: TRBJ2-1; DNA: TGTGCCAGCAGCGTTAGCGGGAGAACCTACAATGAGCAGTTCTTC; CDR3: CASSVSGRTYNEQFF